The subject of this entry is one T cell receptor (beta chain). The antigen it binds to is not known. No clone much larger than this one lies a single base away; base qualities are absent. The cohort was made up of approximately 700 healthy bone marrow donors. All cohort members were sampled while nominally healthy, although unrecorded immune exposures were likely present. The donor tested CMV seronegative and was one of the 352 seronegative cohort members. Every donor gave a peripheral blood sample, and the peripheral blood mononuclear cells from that sample were used for TCR beta sequencing. Genomic DNA extraction from the blood cell samples was performed with the Qiagen DNeasy Blood Extraction Kit. The data stem from a study of cytomegalovirus exposure and HLA in healthy donors (TCRdb year 2017). Regarding the study in general: In an earlier analysis of roughly 500 of the donors, 276 Gb of sequence data and some 120 million unique TCR beta sequences from 180 million or so T cells were reported. An early release covering roughly 580 HLA-typed donors comprised roughly 300 gigabases of sequencing data and tens of millions of unique TCR sequences. The genetic ancestry cluster associated with self-reported Caucasian donors included about four fifths of the roughly 410 genotyped donors. The aim of the study was to test whether cataloging public T cell receptors could identify signatures of past pathogen exposure. The study used immunosequencing to profile the T cell repertoires of 666 subjects and linked those repertoires to cytomegalovirus serostatus. Besides the first cohort of some 670 subjects, a separate validation cohort made up of 120 different subjects was used. High-throughput TCR immunosequencing, statistical association of individual TCRs with disease status, and machine learning were combined to predict cytomegalovirus infection status. A later analysis re-analyzed previously published TCR beta repertoires from 660 or so donors and added high-resolution HLA genotyping to study TCR occurrence patterns. Rather than drawing on any new phenotypic data, the later analysis identified candidate immune exposures from TCR beta sequences and the way those sequences occurred across donors. An earlier analysis of some 600 of the donors applied high-throughput TCR beta sequencing to assess whether each TCR beta V gene segment acted as functional or pseudogenic. Donor age, sex, ethnicity and CMV serostatus were collected together with the repertoire data. Genome-wide SNP genotypes for about three fifths of the roughly 700 donors were used in a later genetic analysis, which treated that subset as a discovery cohort. All discovery cohort repertoires had been generated using a single sequencing platform. HLA typing covered class I and class II loci at four-digit resolution. The number of donors typed differed by locus, with about 629-640 for A, B, C, DRB1 and DQB1, roughly 520 for DQA1, about 610 for DPA1, and 472 for DPB1. Roughly 5 DR-DQ haplotypes were handled as single units for association and clustering, since linkage in the cohort was strong. Among roughly 400 genotyped donors of the cohort, an average of approximately 240,000 unique TCR beta nucleotide sequences was sequenced per donor, of which roughly 18% were non-productive. What the research found in general, with its limitations: Presence/absence analyses assumed roughly uniform sequencing depth across donors, an assumption that may not hold. A later analysis reported that several top co-occurrence clusters appeared linked to parvovirus B19, influenza, CMV and Epstein-Barr virus. Because some donors lacked HLA typing at each locus, the association tests relied only on the typed subset. Correlated functional status among segregating V segments might reflect linkage disequilibrium, but an unknown experimental factor could not be ruled out. Strong co-occurrence of HLA alleles, especially DR and DQ, made assigning TCR associations to individual alleles difficult. Most TCR sequences were seen in very few donors, while some public TCRs were found in many individuals. According to the authors, the approach could potentially be generalized to other disease states and immunological phenotypes. In a later analysis, most CMV-associated TCR beta chains were found to appear HLA-restricted, with HLA associations seemingly driven largely by CMV exposure. In a later analysis, the rate of TCR association differed among HLA loci, with DRB1 alleles having the most associated TCRs and HLA-C alleles having the fewest. A further reported finding was that TCR beta sequences accurately predicted the HLA-A and HLA-B alleles for most subjects in the first cohort. A cluster of highly shared sequence variants was judged likely to be a technical artifact of the sequencing pipeline. Because counts were too low, about 18 rarely observed V segments, including chromosome 9 orphons, were left out of the earlier analysis of several hundred of the donors. The study listed approximately 150 TCR beta chains as associated with cytomegalovirus. In a later genetic analysis, fewer N-insertions in productive TCRs were reported among donors in an Asian-associated ancestry cluster than the roughly 640-donor mean. In a later analysis, 16,951 TCR beta sequences were associated with specific HLA alleles at a false discovery rate of 0.05. For the cohort, immune exposure information was limited to CMV serostatus. A later genetic analysis associated a missense DCLRE1C variant with V-gene and J-gene trimming of TCR beta chains, and an independent cohort replicated the association. The classifier was reported to diagnose cytomegalovirus status with high specificity and sensitivity in both the original cohort and the validation cohort. The cohort was sequenced for TCR beta chains only, and without alpha or paired-chain data the features that could be detected were limited. Broadly in line with IMGT annotations, most TCR beta V segments showed up in productive rearrangements about 90% or about 30% of the time in an earlier analysis of about 500 of the donors. A few of the identified cytomegalovirus-associated TCR beta chains were confirmed in vitro to be specific for cytomegalovirus antigens. In a later analysis, HLA-associated TCR beta chains showed more clonal expansion and lower generation probabilities than non-associated chains that were equally common. Some IMGT-functional V segments, including TRBV6-2 and TRBV6-3, could not be told apart with the 87-base-pair reads, so those segments were excluded.

Libraries were prepared through the immunoSEQ multiplex PCR assay. The multiplex PCR relied on a mix of 60 forward primers for TCR Vbeta segments and 13 reverse primers for TCR Jbeta segments. A multiplex PCR assay on genomic DNA amplified the CDR3 region of rearranged TCR beta genes. Amplified TCR beta libraries were sequenced as 87-base-pair reads on the Illumina HiSeq System. Per the authors' processing: Across the 666 repertoires, a later analysis counted about 81 million unique TCR beta chains, roughly 11 million of which were shared by at least two donors. Raw reads were error-corrected and collapsed into unique sequences by a nearest-neighbor algorithm in which closely related sequences were merged to remove PCR and sequencing errors. Alignment of CDR3 sequences to IMGT reference sequences was used to assign V, D and J gene segments. For a sequence to be retained, a match of at least six nucleotides was required to both a V gene segment and a J gene segment. Rearrangements were called productive when the CDR3 lacked stop codons and stayed in frame with V and J; all others were non-productive. CDR3 was defined by IMGT convention, running from the second conserved V-encoded cysteine to the conserved J-encoded phenylalanine. The earlier analysis of 587 of the donors excluded sequences that lacked an unambiguous match to a single V gene segment. An earlier analysis of about 600 of the donors called V segments functional above 56.7% productive rearrangements and segregating when the between-donor standard deviation exceeded 5%. To diagnose cytomegalovirus status from the catalog of TCR beta chain sequences, a statistical classification framework was built. A later analysis assigned V and J genes by comparing TCR nucleotide sequences with IMGT/GENE-DB human TR gene sequences. The TCRdist pipeline was used in a later analysis to assign CDR3 sequences and most-parsimonious VDJ recombination scenarios. A later analysis defined each TCR beta chain by its CDR3 amino acid sequence plus V-gene family, and excluded reads lacking a unique V-gene family. In a later analysis, fewer than 600 highly shared, low-generation-probability nucleotide sequences were removed to address suspected cross-contamination and a sequencing artifact. A later analysis calculated a clonal expansion index for each public chain from normalized within-repertoire ranks of inferred template counts. A later analysis computed generation probabilities with a VDJ recombination model fitted to out-of-frame rearrangements, and checked the results against IGoR. In a later analysis, TCR-TCR, TCR-HLA and TCR-CMV co-occurrence was scored with hypergeometric tests, and a repertoire-size bias correction was applied to TCR pairs. False discovery rates were estimated in a later analysis by permuting HLA or CMV assignments 20 times. In a later analysis, co-occurring TCRs were grouped with DBSCAN, and TCRdist sequence similarity was added when clustering was performed within HLA-allele-positive subsets. For co-occurrence clustering, repertoires with fewer than 30,000 or more than 120,000 public chains were excluded, along with a handful of repertoires with anomalous nucleotide sharing. TCRdb retrieved this table from immuneACCESS and kept in-frame rearrangements only. Not all clones are present; in checked studies, unresolved V genes account for under half, and no reason is known for the remainder. V, J and clone size are those of that table, while D and trimming were read from the DNA. The sample yields 150,000 to 200,000 clones; approximately 77% were counted once. Less than 3% of the sample lies in the top ten.

Trimming removed 3 bases from V and 0 bases from J, leaving 8 bases between the germline ends. Reading from cysteine to phenylalanine, the CDR3 counts 15 amino acids. The sequence is cut down to CDR3 DNA, 45 bases in frame from base 1. The germline V gene supplies CDR1 MGHRA and CDR2 YSYEKL. In this chain, TRBV4-1 is recombined with TRBJ1-4, with the D gene not clear enough to name. Sample: PBMCs. The clonotype was recovered from a female donor in good health and CMV-seronegative. The CDR3 region: CASSHLVTTNEKLFF. The DNA reads as follows: TGCGCCAGCAGCCATTTAGTTACAACTAATGAAAAACTGTTTTTT.